This T cell receptor (beta chain) derives from a study of T cells after yellow fever vaccination. For TCR, cDNA came from 5'RACE template switching, which added a universal primer site and UMIs. Using its own MiXCR run on the 5' RACE reads, TCRdb lists one record per CDR3 protein. The data hold more than 350,000 distinct CDR3 sequences, with under 14% observed a single time. General study findings and limits: Most primary-vaccination clones recurred post-booster (more than 95% CD4, more than 85% CD8).

Trimming took off 7 bases at V and 3 bases at J, with 6 bases between the two ends. Germline V gene lookup returns CDR1 SQVTM and CDR2 ANQGSEA. This CDR3 has 11 residues. Worth noting for this clonotype: Antigen specificity is unknown.

Sequences were derived from PBMCs, sampled on the day of the first yellow fever vaccination. The sequence came from a man between 18 and 29 years old who received the YFV17D yellow fever vaccine. V is TRBV29-1 and J is TRBJ1-4; a weak D match, TRBD1 (5 bases). CDR3 sequence: CSGGSNEKLFF. The CDR3 DNA follows: TGCAGCGGGGGGTCTAATGAAAAACTGTTTTTT.